The present TCR beta chain was sequenced within a study of blood T cell repertoires in COVID-19. Study-wide background: Acute and convalescent COVID-19 specimens originated in the United States, Italy and Spain. PBMCs, B-cell-depleted T cells, or T cells were the source of the cDNA or gDNA that made up the material.

Assay: immunoSEQ multiplex PCR; the TCRdb copy retains only in-frame clones and omits some. The table lists 330,000 or so clones, roughly 90% of them singletons, with under 20% in the top ten. The length of the CDR3 is 15 residues. Germline trimming cut 0 bases from V and 6 bases from J; bases unmatched to any gene: 6. Germline V lookup: CDR1 PRHDT, CDR2 FYEKMQ (reference sequence). This sequence originates from a woman in her 30s who had recovered from COVID-19. The V call is TRBV13, the J call TRBJ1-2, with TRBD1 identical over 8 bases. The sequenced material came from PBMCs or T cells enriched from blood (not recorded which). CDR3 protein: CASSLGQGARDGYTF. The CDR3 DNA follows: TGTGCCAGCAGCTTAGGCCAGGGGGCGCGGGATGGCTACACCTTC.